The source of this T cell receptor (beta chain) is a study of CD8 T cells in Susac syndrome. Sequencing of TCR beta, carried out with a high-throughput approach, was applied to CD8+ and CD4+ T cells from the blood. Age- and sex-matched healthy donors served as the control group. In contrast to the negatively isolated CD8+ and CD4+ T cells, TEMRA cells were FACS-enriched. V trimming: 2 bases; J trimming: 2 bases; junction bases outside the gene matches: 4. The CDR3 is made up of 15 amino acids. CDR1 KGHSH and CDR2 LQKENI come from the germline V gene. Reverse transcription of 0.5 to 1 ug RNA was performed with random hexamers. An immunoSEQ multiplex PCR amplified TCR beta CDR3 over 54 Vbeta and 13 Jbeta. TCRdb ran MiXCR on the immunoSEQ multiplex PCR reads and lists one entry per CDR3 protein. Of 120,000 to 150,000 distinct CDR3 sequences in the sample, approximately 94% were seen once.

Sequenced input: CD4+ T cells from PBMCs. V gene TRBV18 combines with J gene TRBJ2-7; 9 positions agree with TRBD2. The TCR was taken from a human donor in good health. The CDR3 sequence: CASSPRAGGPYEQYF. CDR3 sequence (DNA): TGTGCCAGCTCACCAAGGGCGGGAGGGCCCTACGAGCAGTACTTC.